Detailed here is one T cell receptor (beta chain). The source of the sample is a study of blood T cell repertoires in COVID-19. For the study at large: Samples taken during acute and convalescent COVID-19 were collected in the United States, Italy and Spain.

Germline lookup yields CDR1 SGHDN and CDR2 FVKESK. The CDR3 has 16 residues. With 4 bases clipped from V and 2 bases from J, the junction kept 8 bases outside the gene matches. TCRdb's table, derived via immunoSEQ multiplex PCR, lists solely in-frame clones and lacks some. The sample shows 130,000 to 150,000 clones, approximately 84% of them seen only once. This receptor was taken from a human donor in a cohort sampled during active COVID-19. Sample: peripheral blood. The J gene is TRBJ2-7, the V gene TRBV14, with 10 bases lining up with TRBD2. The CDR3: CASSPFSGGTTYEQYF. In DNA form, the CDR3 reads TGTGCCAGCAGCCCGTTTAGCGGGGGGACTACCTACGAGCAGTACTTC.